One and the same sample provided the 11 T cell receptor beta chains below, sequenced in a study of cytomegalovirus exposure and HLA in healthy donors. PCR amplification relied on 60 Vbeta primers (plus 13 Jbeta primers). Data came from immunoSEQ multiplex PCR; TCRdb stores just in-frame clones and leaves some out. The listing contains roughly 43,000 clones. The specimen sequenced was PBMCs. The receptors were sampled from a woman in her 40s in good health and CMV-seronegative.

The chain recombines TRBV14 with TRBJ1-4, with a possible D match to TRBD1 (6 bases). This CDR3 has 14 amino acids. Germline lookup yields CDR1 SGHDN and CDR2 FVKESK. Between the trimmed V and J ends, which lost 1 base and 8 bases, there was a span of 11 bases. The CDR3 loop reads CASSQATGREKLFF. In DNA, the CDR3 is TGTGCCAGCAGCCAAGCTACAGGGAGAGAAAAACTGTTTTTT.

This rearrangement joins TRBV28 to TRBJ1-5, with D maybe TRBD1 (5 bases). CDR1 is MDHEN and CDR2 is SYDVKM in the germline V gene. The length of the CDR3 is 14 residues. Trimming shortened V by 3 bases and J by 4 bases, and 10 bases separated the two germline ends. The DNA for the CDR3 is TGTGCCAGCAGTTTTGGGGCAGGGAATCAGCCCCAGCATTTT. Residues: CASSFGAGNQPQHF. Combining the CDR3 with reference TRBV28 and TRBJ1-5 gives the whole variable domain DVKVTQSSRYLVKRTGEKVFLECVQDMDHENMFWYRQDPGLGLRLIYFSYDVKMKEKGDIPEGYSVSREKKERFSLILESASTNQTSMYLCASSFGAGNQPQHFGDGTRLSIL.

The chain carries TRBV19 and TRBJ2-5; tentative D call: TRBD2 (6 bases). The germline gives CDR1 LNHDA, CDR2 SQIVND (reference sequence). This CDR3 comprises 15 residues. V was trimmed by 3 bases and J by 3 bases, leaving 14 bases between them. The chain's CDR3 is CASSIRGGGEETQYF. DNA for the CDR3: TGTGCCAGTAGTATCCGGGGAGGCGGGGAAGAGACCCAGTACTTC.

The chain carries TRBV4-3 and TRBJ2-7; 11 bases line up with TRBD2. The germline V gene encodes CDR1 LGHNA and CDR2 YSLEER. V trimming: 1 base; J trimming: 4 bases; junction bases outside the gene matches: 3. The CDR3 consists of 15 residues. The CDR3 reads CASSQAWTSGYEQYF. The CDR3 coding sequence is TGCGCCAGCAGCCAAGCCTGGACTAGCGGGTACGAGCAGTACTTC.

This sequence joins TRBV7-9 and TRBJ1-1, with D tentatively TRBD1 (5 bases). The germline V gene has CDR1 SEHNR and CDR2 FQNEAQ (reference sequence). The germline V and J ends were trimmed by 5 bases and 3 bases, with 10 bases remaining between them. The CDR3 totals 13 residues. The CDR3 sequence is CASSRDSDTEAFF. In nucleotides, the CDR3 is TGTGCCAGCAGCCGGGACTCGGACACTGAAGCTTTCTTT.

The gene calls are TRBV6-5 and TRBJ2-7; 9 bases agree with TRBD2. V was pared by 2 bases and J by 7 bases, with 9 bases of the junction left unmatched. The CDR3 totals 15 residues. Germline loops: CDR1 MNHEY, CDR2 SVGAGI. The CDR3, as DNA: TGTGCCAGCAGTTACCCTACTAGCGGGTCCGGGGAGCAGTACTTC. It yields the protein CASSYPTSGSGEQYF.

CDR3 region: CASSVGTSGSSYNEQFF. The CDR3 DNA is TGTGCCAGCAGCGTAGGGACTAGCGGGAGCTCCTACAATGAGCAGTTCTTC. The chain recombines TRBV9 with TRBJ2-1; 13 positions match TRBD2. This CDR3 has 17 amino acids. The germline V gene encodes CDR1 SGDLS and CDR2 YYNGEE. The junction had 0 bases not matched to a gene; V was cut back by 0 bases and J by 0 bases. Full variable domain (rest looked up from reference TRBV9 and TRBJ2-1): DSGVTQTPKHLITATGQRVTLRCSPRSGDLSVYWYQQSLDQGLQFLIQYYNGEERAKGNILERFSAQQFPDLHSELNLSSLELGDSALYFCASSVGTSGSSYNEQFFGPGTRLTVL.

This chain joins TRBV4-3 and TRBJ2-3; weak D call: TRBD1 (5 bases). CDR3 length: 15 residues. Between the trimmed V and J ends, which lost 0 bases and 4 bases, there was a span of 11 bases. Germline V gives CDR1 LGHNA, CDR2 YSLEER. The CDR3 protein is CASSQDRAGADTQYF. The CDR3 DNA reads TGCGCCAGCAGCCAAGACAGGGCCGGCGCAGATACGCAGTATTTT.

The chain couples TRBV6-5 to TRBJ2-1; TRBD2 matches 8 bases. There are 15 residues in the CDR3. The germline CDR1 and CDR2 sequences are MNHEY and SVGAGI. J was trimmed by 9 bases and V by 2 bases; bases with no gene match: 9. This CDR3 reads CASSYPTGGPGEQFF. DNA of the CDR3: TGTGCCAGCAGTTACCCCACGGGAGGGCCGGGTGAGCAGTTCTTC.

Here the CDR3 DNA reads TGCGCCAGCAGCGAGACAGGGGGCGAACTCGAAAAACTGTTTTTT. Translation: CASSETGGELEKLFF. The rearrangement links TRBV5-1 to TRBJ1-4, with 10 bases matching TRBD1. This CDR3 is built from 15 residues. V gave up 4 bases and J gave up 8 bases; unmatched junction bases: 8. CDR1 and CDR2 from the germline V gene are SGHRS and YFSETQ.

CDR3 sequence: CASSYSDGTISGYTF. The CDR3 nucleotides are TGTGCCAGCAGTTACTCCGATGGGACAATCTCGGGCTACACCTTC. This chain uses TRBV6-5 with TRBJ1-2; the D gene is possibly TRBD1 (6 bases). Trimming pared 0 bases from V and 8 bases from J, leaving 16 bases between. Looked up from germline, CDR1 is MNHEY and CDR2 is SVGAGI. The CDR3 length is 15 residues.